This T cell receptor beta chain comes out of a study of brain metastases from non-small cell lung cancer. The junction had 7 bases not matched to a gene; V was cut back by 5 bases and J by 2 bases. In germline, CDR1 is GTSNPN, CDR2 SVGIG (reference sequence). There are 15 residues in the CDR3. Produced via immunoSEQ multiplex PCR; TCRdb's table is partial and in-frame only. The table includes about 4,000 clones, around four fifths detected once. This TCR derives from a donor aged 40 or older with non-small cell lung cancer. The chain carries TRBV30 and TRBJ2-1; 9 nucleotides align to TRBD1. Sequencing was carried out using tumor-adjacent normal tissue. Here the CDR3 DNA reads TGTGCCTGGGGGACAGGGAAAAGACCCTACAATGAGCAGTTCTTC. This encodes CAWGTGKRPYNEQFF.